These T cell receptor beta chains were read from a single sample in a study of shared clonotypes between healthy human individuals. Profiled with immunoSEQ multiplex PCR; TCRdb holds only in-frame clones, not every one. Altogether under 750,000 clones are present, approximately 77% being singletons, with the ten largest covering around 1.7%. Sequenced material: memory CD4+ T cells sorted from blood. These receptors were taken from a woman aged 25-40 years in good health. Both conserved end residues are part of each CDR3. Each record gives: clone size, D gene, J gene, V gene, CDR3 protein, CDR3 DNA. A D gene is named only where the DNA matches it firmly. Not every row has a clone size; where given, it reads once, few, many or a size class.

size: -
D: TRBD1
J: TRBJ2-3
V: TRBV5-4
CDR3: CASRYLGGETDTQYF
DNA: TGTGCCAGCAGATATTTAGGGGGCGAGACAGATACGCAGTATTTT

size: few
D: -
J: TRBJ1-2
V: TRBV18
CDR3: CASSPYHWRDLEGNYGYTF
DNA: TGTGCCAGCTCACCCTACCACTGGCGGGACCTTGAGGGGAACTATGGCTACACCTTC

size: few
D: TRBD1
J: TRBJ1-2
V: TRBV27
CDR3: CASSWGNRGRGIYGYTF
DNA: TGTGCCAGCAGTTGGGGGAATAGGGGGCGCGGTATCTATGGCTACACCTTC

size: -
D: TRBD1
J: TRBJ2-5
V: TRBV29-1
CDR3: CSVNPDRAGATQYF
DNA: TGCAGCGTCAACCCAGACAGGGCTGGGGCGACCCAGTACTTC

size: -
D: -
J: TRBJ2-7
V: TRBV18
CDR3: CASSPTAREQYF
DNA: TGTGCCAGCTCACCGACGGCGCGCGAGCAGTACTTC

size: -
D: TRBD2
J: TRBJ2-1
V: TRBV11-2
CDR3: CASRPTSGRAHNEQFF
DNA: TGTGCCAGCAGACCTACTAGCGGGAGGGCCCACAATGAGCAGTTCTTC

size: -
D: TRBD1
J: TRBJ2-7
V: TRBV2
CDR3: CASSPGQGAFEQYF
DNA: TGTGCCAGCAGTCCGGGACAGGGGGCCTTCGAGCAGTACTTC

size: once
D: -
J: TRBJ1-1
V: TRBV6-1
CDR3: CASSDSGLMNTEAFF
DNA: TGTGCCAGCAGTGATTCAGGGCTAATGAACACTGAAGCTTTCTTT

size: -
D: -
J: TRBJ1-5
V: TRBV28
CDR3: CASQDAGNQPQHF
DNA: TGTGCCAGTCAGGATGCGGGGAATCAGCCCCAGCATTTT

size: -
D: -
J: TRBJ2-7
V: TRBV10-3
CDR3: CAISARDEQYF
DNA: TGTGCCATCAGTGCAAGGGACGAGCAGTACTTC

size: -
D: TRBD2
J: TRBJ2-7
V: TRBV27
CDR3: CASSFSGGNPYEQYF
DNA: TGTGCCAGCAGTTTCAGCGGGGGTAATCCCTACGAGCAGTACTTC

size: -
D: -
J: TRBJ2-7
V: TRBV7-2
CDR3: CASSPGGYEQYF
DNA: TGTGCCAGCAGCCCCGGGGGCTACGAGCAGTACTTC

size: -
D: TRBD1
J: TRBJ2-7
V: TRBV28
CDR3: CASSTQSGTVSYEQYF
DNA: TGTGCCAGCAGCACACAATCCGGGACAGTTTCCTACGAGCAGTACTTC

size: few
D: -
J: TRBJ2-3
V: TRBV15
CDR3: CATSTRTESADTQYF
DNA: TGTGCCACCAGCACGCGGACTGAATCCGCAGATACGCAGTATTTT